Each of the 20 T cell receptor beta chains below was sequenced from the same sample in a study of T cell responses to AZD1222 COVID-19 vaccine. The protocol was immunoSEQ multiplex PCR, while the TCRdb copy is restricted to in-frame clones and leaves out a portion. This table has 90,000 to 110,000 clones, roughly 90% appearing once. The source material was peripheral blood, sampled on day 0 of AZD1222 vaccination. The receptors were gathered from an adult in good health.

This clone was seen a few times. CDR3 sequence: CASSPVGLALGGYTF. CDR3 DNA sequence: TGTGCCAGCTCACCAGTCGGGCTTGCGCTCGGCGGCTACACCTTC. This chain uses TRBV18 with TRBJ1-2, with D hard to call. The CDR3 spans 15 residues. Trimming stripped 2 bases from V and 8 bases from J, with 18 bases between. Germline assignment: CDR1 KGHSH and CDR2 LQKENI.

J is TRBJ2-1 and V is TRBV9, with D hard to call. The V end lost 0 bases, the J end lost 5 bases, and 12 bases lay between the germline ends. The CDR3 extends over 15 amino acids. Germline-derived CDR1 and CDR2 are SGDLS and YYNGEE. CDR3 sequence: CASSVVDVGDNEQFF. Here the CDR3 DNA reads TGTGCCAGCAGCGTAGTTGATGTGGGCGACAATGAGCAGTTCTTC.

The V and J genes are TRBV28 and TRBJ2-3; 9 bases fit TRBD2. V was pared by 6 bases and J by 8 bases, with 3 bases of the junction left unmatched. The CDR3 contains 12 residues. Germline V CDR1 and CDR2: MDHEN, SYDVKM. DNA of the CDR3: TGTGCCAGCAGCGGACTAGCGTCTACGCAGTATTTT. Its translation is CASSGLASTQYF. The full variable domain, with the rest looked up from reference TRBV28 and TRBJ2-3, is DVKVTQSSRYLVKRTGEKVFLECVQDMDHENMFWYRQDPGLGLRLIYFSYDVKMKEKGDIPEGYSVSREKKERFSLILESASTNQTSMYLCASSGLASTQYFGPGTRLTVL.

The gene calls are TRBV19 and TRBJ1-5; tentative D call: TRBD1 (5 bases). Germline V gene data show CDR1 as LNHDA and CDR2 as SQIVND (reference sequence). Trimming pared 3 bases from V and 6 bases from J, leaving 12 bases between. The CDR3 loop spans 14 amino acids. The CDR3 DNA sequence: TGTGCCAGTAGTATGGGGCAGGCCCCTCAGCCCCAGCATTTT. Protein sequence: CASSMGQAPQPQHF.

The chain is built from TRBV12-3 or TRBV12-4 and TRBJ1-5; D may be TRBD1 (5 bases). The V end lost 4 bases, the J end lost 3 bases, and 7 bases lay between the germline ends. The CDR3 has 13 residues. In DNA form, the CDR3 reads TGTGCCAGCAGTTCAGGGCTCAATCAGCCCCAGCATTTT. Translation: CASSSGLNQPQHF.

The chain links TRBV9 to TRBJ1-2; 10 nucleotides match TRBD1. The CDR3 runs to 14 residues. The germline V gene has CDR1 SGDLS and CDR2 YYNGEE. Germline trimming cut 4 bases from V and 8 bases from J; bases unmatched to any gene: 8. CDR3 nucleotides: TGTGCCAGCAGCCTCGACAGGGGGCGACAGGGCTACACCTTC. Its protein is CASSLDRGRQGYTF.

This chain connects TRBV15 to TRBJ1-5; D ambiguous. The V gene lost 1 base and the J gene lost 4 bases, with 8 bases spanning the gap. CDR1 is LNHNV and CDR2 is YYDKDF in the germline V gene (reference sequence). The CDR3 contains 14 residues. The CDR3 DNA reads as TGTGCCACCAGCAGAGCCAGAACAAATCAGCCCCAGCATTTT. This translates into CATSRARTNQPQHF.

V and J are TRBV2 and TRBJ2-3, with 7 bases lining up with TRBD1. Trimming took 0 bases from V and 4 from J; bases not matched to a gene: 1. This CDR3 region has 14 residues. Germline CDR1 SNHLY, CDR2 FYNNEI. CDR3 loop: CASSEAGGPDTQYF. The DNA of the CDR3 is TGTGCCAGCAGTGAAGCAGGGGGCCCAGATACGCAGTATTTT.

The gene calls are TRBV5-5 and TRBJ1-6, with unresolved D. The V gene lost 4 bases and the J gene lost 7 bases, with 18 bases spanning the gap. This CDR3 comprises 16 residues. Looked up from germline, CDR1 is SGHKS and CDR2 is YYEKEE (reference sequence). The CDR3 spells CASSLVFAAGNSPLHF. The CDR3 region has the DNA TGTGCCAGCAGCCTGGTATTTGCCGCTGGGAATTCACCCCTCCACTTT.

The CDR3 DNA reads as TGTGCCAGCAGCCCCGCCGCGGGGGGGTTTTACAATGAGCAGTTCTTC. This encodes CASSPAAGGFYNEQFF. V gene TRBV9 combines with J gene TRBJ2-1; 9 bases agree with TRBD2. The germline V gene encodes CDR1 SGDLS and CDR2 YYNGEE. J was trimmed by 4 bases and V by 4 bases; bases with no gene match: 9. The CDR3 extends over 16 amino acids.

This rearrangement joins TRBV15 to TRBJ1-1; tentative D call: TRBD1 (6 bases). With 1 base removed from V and 3 bases from J, the gap between germline ends came to 9 bases. CDR1 and CDR2 (germline): LNHNV, YYDKDF (reference sequence). The CDR3 has 14 amino acids. The chain's CDR3 is CATSRGGLDTEAFF. The CDR3 DNA reads TGTGCCACCAGCAGAGGGGGGCTGGACACTGAAGCTTTCTTT.

The chain employs TRBV9 and TRBJ1-4, with 7 bases identical to TRBD1. CDR1 SGDLS and CDR2 YYNGEE come from the germline V gene. Losses at the gene ends were 2 bases for V and 7 bases for J; bases not matched to a gene: 8. The CDR3 runs to 15 residues. As DNA, the CDR3 is TGTGCCAGCAGCGTCAGACAGGGCTACGGTGAAAAACTGTTTTTT. The encoded protein is CASSVRQGYGEKLFF.

A single count supports this clone. The chain employs TRBV6-5 and TRBJ1-6; D possibly corresponds to TRBD1 (6 bases). The V end lost 2 bases, the J end lost 10 bases, and 15 bases lay between the germline ends. Looked up from germline, CDR1 is MNHEY and CDR2 is SVGAGI. There are 15 residues in the CDR3. CDR3 coding DNA: TGTGCCAGCAGTTACCGGGAGGACAGCAAGTCACCCCTCCACTTT. It is translated as CASSYREDSKSPLHF.

The rearrangement links TRBV5-1 to TRBJ2-3; the match to TRBD2 covers 9 bases. V lost 3 bases, J lost 4 bases, and 6 bases stayed unmatched. The CDR3 totals 15 residues. Germline V gives CDR1 SGHRS, CDR2 YFSETQ. CDR3 sequence: CASSSGLALADTQYF. The CDR3 coding sequence is TGCGCCAGCAGCTCGGGACTAGCCCTGGCAGATACGCAGTATTTT.

This chain connects TRBV7-2 to TRBJ2-7; D assignment may be TRBD1 or TRBD2 (5 bases each). The CDR3 sequence is 13 residues long. V lost 2 bases and J lost 2, with 7 bases in between. Per germline, CDR1 SGHTA and CDR2 FQGNSA. The CDR3 loop reads CASSLPGPYEQYF. CDR3 DNA sequence: TGTGCCAGCAGCTTACCGGGACCCTACGAGCAGTACTTC.

V is TRBV11-2 and J is TRBJ2-1; D gene uncertain. V was trimmed by 2 bases and J by 6 bases, leaving 2 bases between them. Germline-derived CDR1 and CDR2 are SGHAT and FQNNGV. CDR3 size: 11 residues. Here the CDR3 DNA reads TGTGCCAGCAGCTTACTCAATGAGCAGTTCTTC. Translation gives CASSLLNEQFF. Drawing the rest from reference TRBV11-2 and TRBJ2-1, the complete variable domain is EAGVAQSPRYKIIEKRQSVAFWCNPISGHATLYWYQQILGQGPKLLIQFQNNGVVDDSQLPKDRFSAERLKGVDSTLKIQPAKLEDSAVYLCASSLLNEQFFGPGTRLTVL.

This clone was seen a single time. CDR3 in amino acids: CASSIKGRPPDNEQFF. The CDR3 nucleotides read TGTGCCAGCAGTATAAAGGGACGTCCTCCCGACAATGAGCAGTTCTTC. The chain uses TRBV27 and TRBJ2-1; either TRBD1 or TRBD2 may fit D (5 bases each). The CDR3 is 16 amino acids. V gave up 5 bases and J gave up 5 bases, with 19 bases separating them. CDR1 and CDR2 from the germline V gene are MNHEY and SMNVEV (reference sequence).

The rearrangement links TRBV25-1 to TRBJ2-5; D remains unclear. V lost 3 bases, J lost 5 bases, and 7 bases lay in between. CDR1 and CDR2 (germline): MGHDK, SYGVNS. The length of the CDR3 is 12 residues. The CDR3 spells CASSDLRETQYF. The CDR3 DNA is TGTGCCAGCAGTGATCTGAGGGAGACCCAGTACTTC.

In DNA, the CDR3 is TGTGCCAGCGGCCCCCAGGACAGGGCCTACGAGCAGTACTTC. Translation: CASGPQDRAYEQYF. J is TRBJ2-7 and V is TRBV25-1; 8 bases map to TRBD1. After removal of 8 bases from V and 2 bases from J, the junction contained 8 bases not matched to a gene. Germline loops: CDR1 MGHDK, CDR2 SYGVNS. The CDR3 covers 14 residues.

The V call is TRBV19, the J call TRBJ2-7; weak D call: TRBD1 (6 bases). Looked up from germline, CDR1 is LNHDA and CDR2 is SQIVND (reference sequence). The CDR3 contains 14 residues. V lost 4 bases and J 2 bases, leaving 12 bases between the germline ends. CDR3 residues: CASSRSGTTYEQYF. The DNA for the CDR3 is TGTGCCAGTAGTAGGTCCGGGACAACCTACGAGCAGTACTTC.